This T cell receptor (beta chain) was sequenced for a study of blood T cell repertoires in COVID-19. For the study at large: The origin of the acute and convalescent COVID-19 samples was the United States, Italy and Spain. The cDNA or gDNA used as material had been derived from T cells, B-cell-depleted T cells, or PBMCs.

Original methodology: How many nucleated cells were present was estimated from reference gene primer amplification. The method was immunoSEQ multiplex PCR; TCRdb's version includes in-frame clones alone and lacks a portion of them. V and J calls and clone size are copied from that table; D and trimming were computed from the DNA. Of around 50,000 clones listed, over 65% are singletons. Trimming cost V 2 bases and J 8 bases, with 16 bases left between them. In germline, CDR1 is SGHVS, CDR2 FNYEAQ. This CDR3 has 15 residues. V and J are TRBV7-6 and TRBJ2-1; D perhaps matches TRBD1 (5 bases). This TCR came from a human donor in a cohort sampled during active COVID-19. Sequenced: peripheral blood. As DNA, the CDR3 is TGTGCCAGCAGCTTAAGCCAGGGCCTCGGCGATGAGCAGTTCTTC. Amino acids: CASSLSQGLGDEQFF.